The subject of this entry is one T cell receptor (beta chain). This entry is derived from a study of blood T cell repertoires in COVID-19. Germline loops: CDR1 SGHTA, CDR2 FQGTGA. This CDR3 spans 15 amino acids. V shed 2 bases and J shed 0 bases, with 10 bases lying between them. Original processing notes: Estimation of nucleated cell counts was performed using reference gene primer amplification. Assay used: immunoSEQ multiplex PCR; TCRdb lists only in-frame clones, some missing. The V and J calls and the clone size are those of that table, but D and trimming were determined from the DNA. The top ten hold about 1% of the sample, which has some 300,000 clones, around 91% seen once.

The receptor's source is a woman aged 40 to 50 with COVID-19, enrolled during active disease. The sequencing input was peripheral blood. The V gene is TRBV7-3, the J gene TRBJ1-2; D ambiguous. Here the CDR3 reads CASSLHQDSNYGYTF. The CDR3, as DNA: TGTGCCAGCAGCTTACATCAGGACTCTAACTATGGCTACACCTTC. The entire variable domain, with the rest obtained from reference TRBV7-3 and TRBJ1-2, is as follows: GAGVSQTPSNKVTEKGKYVELRCDPISGHTALYWYRQSLGQGPEFLIYFQGTGAADDSGLPNDRFFAVRPEGSVSTLKIQRTERGDSAVYLCASSLHQDSNYGYTFGSGTRLTVV.